What follows describes a single T cell receptor beta chain. This sample is drawn from a study of blood T cell repertoires in COVID-19. For the study at large: Samples taken during acute and convalescent COVID-19 were collected in the United States, Italy and Spain.

Assay: immunoSEQ multiplex PCR; the TCRdb copy retains only in-frame clones and omits some. The repertoire has approximately 290,000 clones, roughly 90% of them found once; the top ten carry over 2%. This CDR3 contains 13 residues. The ends were cut back, 3 bases at V and 2 bases at J, with 7 bases in the middle. Germline CDR1 KGHSH, CDR2 LQKENI. The chain carries TRBV18 and TRBJ1-1; D is ambiguous. The sample was peripheral blood. The receptor's source is a woman in her 30s with COVID-19, enrolled during active disease. The CDR3 DNA sequence: TGTGCCAGCTCACCTAAATCCAACACTGAAGCTTTCTTT. It yields the protein CASSPKSNTEAFF.